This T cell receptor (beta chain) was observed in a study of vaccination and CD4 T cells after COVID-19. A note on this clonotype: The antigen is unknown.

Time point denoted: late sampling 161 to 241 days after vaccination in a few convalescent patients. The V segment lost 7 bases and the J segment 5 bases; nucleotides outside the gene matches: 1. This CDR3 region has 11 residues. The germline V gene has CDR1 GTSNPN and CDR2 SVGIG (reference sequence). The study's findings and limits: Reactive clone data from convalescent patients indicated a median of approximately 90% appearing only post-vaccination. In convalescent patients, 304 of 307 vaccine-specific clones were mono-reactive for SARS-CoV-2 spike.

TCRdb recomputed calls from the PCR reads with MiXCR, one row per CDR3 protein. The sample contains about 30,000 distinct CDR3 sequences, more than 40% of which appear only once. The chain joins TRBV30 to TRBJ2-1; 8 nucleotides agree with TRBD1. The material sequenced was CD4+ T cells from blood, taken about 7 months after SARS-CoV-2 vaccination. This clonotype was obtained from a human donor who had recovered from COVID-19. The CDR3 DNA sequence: TGTGCCTCGGACAGGGACAATGAGCAGTTCTTC. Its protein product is CASDRDNEQFF. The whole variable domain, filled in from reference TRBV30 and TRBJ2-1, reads SQTIHQWPATLVQPVGSPLSLECTVEGTSNPNLYWYRQAAGRGLQLLFYSVGIGQISSEVPQNLSASRPQDRQFILSSKKLLLSDSGFYLCASDRDNEQFFGPGTRLTVL.